Sequencing of this T cell receptor (beta chain) was carried out in a study of molecular identifiers for immune sequencing clone quantification. Study at large: Replicate RNA from roughly 21,000 or 96,000 naive CD8 T cells formed five aliquots; four were sequenced.

The V end was cut by 3 bases, the J end by 0 bases, with 6 bases between. Per germline, CDR1 MNHEY and CDR2 SMNVEV (reference sequence). The CDR3 length is 13 residues. Listed TCR primers and previously described methods were used for bulk TCR libraries. TCRdb re-called the PCR reads through MiXCR, storing one row per CDR3 protein. The profile covers over 65,000 distinct CDR3 sequences, with roughly 23% appearing a single time and 0.6% to 0.9% taken by the ten largest. The study, taken as a whole, reports: In CMV-specific effectors, clones above 20 copies held over 99% of molecules; naive, under 1%. Spiked Jurkat TCR RNA originating from one cell could reportedly be identified amid approximately 900,000 naive cells.

A word on this clonotype: Its antigen is not identified.

This TCR came from a human donor in good health. Some libraries in this study had Jurkat cell RNA spiked in. Sample: naive CD8+ T cells from blood, with Jurkat cell RNA spiked in. The subset was: FACS-sorted CD8+CD4-CCR7+CD45RA+ naive T cells. This chain connects TRBV27 to TRBJ2-7; no firm D call. For the CDR3, the DNA is TGTGCCAGCAGTTTTCGGAGCTCCTACGAGCAGTACTTC. Its protein is CASSFRSSYEQYF.